The 6 T cell receptor beta chains below come from one sample, sequenced in a study of CD8+ T cells in alopecia areata. Extraction and reverse transcription of RNA yielded cDNA as the sequencing template. Profiled with immunoSEQ multiplex PCR; TCRdb holds only in-frame clones, not every one. The sample has about 64,000 clones; around 47% are singletons. Sequenced material: NKG2D-low CD8+ T cells sorted from blood. These receptors originate from a human donor with alopecia areata.

This clone has just a few counts. The gene calls are TRBV10-3 and TRBJ1-3; possible D gene TRBD1, 6 bases. V lost 2 bases to trimming and J lost 7 bases, with 12 bases between them. The CDR3 spans 14 residues. Looked up from germline, CDR1 is ENHRY and CDR2 is SYGVKD. The CDR3 here is CAISESRRGNTIYF. The CDR3 DNA sequence: TGTGCCATCAGTGAGAGCCGGAGGGGGAACACCATATATTTT.

The chain combines TRBV6-5 with TRBJ2-7, with TRBD1 matching 10 bases. Germline V lookup: CDR1 MNHEY, CDR2 SVGAGI. V shed 6 bases, J shed 1 base, and the junction held 6 bases outside the gene matches. This CDR3 is 15 amino acids long. CDR3 in DNA: TGTGCCAGCAGCTTTGGGACAGGGGTTTCCTACGAGCAGTACTTC. It specifies CASSFGTGVSYEQYF.

The chain has TRBV25-1 and TRBJ2-5; D gene ambiguous. CDR3 length: 12 amino acids. Germline V gene data show CDR1 as MGHDK and CDR2 as SYGVNS. Trimming shortened V by 1 base and J by 5 bases, and 5 bases separated the two germline ends. For the CDR3, the DNA is TGTGCCAGCAGTGAATTAAGGGAGACCCAGTACTTC. This codes for CASSELRETQYF.

The chain recombines TRBV5-1 with TRBJ2-7, with 8 nucleotides matching TRBD1. V lost 4 bases and J lost 4; bases outside the gene matches: 10. The CDR3 sequence is 15 residues long. Germline V CDR1 and CDR2: SGHRS, YFSETQ. The CDR3 DNA sequence: TGCGCCAGCAGCAACCCCGGGACAGGACTTTACGAGCAGTACTTC. Protein product: CASSNPGTGLYEQYF. The full variable domain, with the rest looked up from reference TRBV5-1 and TRBJ2-7, is KAGVTQTPRYLIKTRGQQVTLSCSPISGHRSVSWYQQTPGQGLQFLFEYFSETQRNKGNFPGRFSGRQFSNSRSEMNVSTLELGDSALYLCASSNPGTGLYEQYFGPGTRLTVT.

V usage is TRBV27 and J usage is TRBJ1-2, with D uncertain. CDR1 MNHEY and CDR2 SMNVEV come from the germline V gene (reference sequence). V gave up 4 bases and J gave up 5 bases, with 8 bases separating them. CDR3 length: 12 residues. The CDR3 reads CASSSMNYGYTF. In DNA form, the CDR3 reads TGTGCCAGCAGTTCAATGAATTATGGCTACACCTTC.

This clone has only a few counts. The chain recombines TRBV19 with TRBJ2-4, with a possible D match to TRBD1 (5 bases). The V gene lost 4 bases and the J gene lost 11 bases, with 9 bases spanning the gap. The CDR3 extends over 11 amino acids. In germline, CDR1 is LNHDA, CDR2 SQIVND (reference sequence). CDR3 bases: TGTGCCAGTAGTACTGGACACTTTCAGTACTTC. This encodes CASSTGHFQYF.